Listed below are T cell receptor beta chains from one sample, sequenced in a study of cytomegalovirus exposure and HLA in healthy donors. The table came from immunoSEQ multiplex PCR; TCRdb's copy has only in-frame clones and leaves some out. The repertoire holds over 130,000 clones, with 76% as singletons. Sequencing used PBMCs. The source is a man aged 35 to 55 in good health and CMV-seronegative. Each CDR3 is given with its conserved first and last residue. Fields, in order: D gene, J gene, clone size, V gene, CDR3 DNA, CDR3 protein. The D gene is left open where the match is weak. Expanded clones are given a class, and other clones once, few, many or no size at all.

NA,TRBJ2-2,NA,TRBV9,TGTGCCAGCAGCCCCGTACTAGCGAACACCGGGGAGCTGTTTTTT,CASSPVLANTGELFF
NA,TRBJ2-7,NA,TRBV7-9,TGTGCCCGCCTCGGGTTCCCGGCCTACGAGCAGTACTTC,CARLGFPAYEQYF
NA,TRBJ1-5,once,TRBV29-1,TGCAGCGTTGGAGGACAGACTAGCAATCAACCCCAGCATTTT,CSVGGQTSNQPQHF
TRBD1,TRBJ2-3,NA,TRBV6-5,TGTGCCAGCAGCGACAGGGAAACAGATACGCAGTATTTT,CASSDRETDTQYF
TRBD2,TRBJ2-1,NA,TRBV28,TGTGCCAGCAGCCCCCTAGCGGTTTTATCCTACAATGAGCAGTTCTTC,CASSPLAVLSYNEQFF
NA,TRBJ2-2,NA,TRBV28,TGTGCCAGCAGTCCACTACTGTTGTCCCCCGGGGAGCTGTTTTTT,CASSPLLLSPGELFF
NA,TRBJ1-1,few,TRBV4-3,TGCGCCAGCAGCCAAAATACGGGAAACACTGAAGCTTTCTTT,CASSQNTGNTEAFF
TRBD2,TRBJ2-7,NA,TRBV28,TGTGCCAGCAGTCCCACCCTCAGCGGGAGCTCCTACGAGCAGTACTTC,CASSPTLSGSSYEQYF
TRBD2,TRBJ2-3,NA,TRBV7-9,TGTTCCAGCAGCTTAGGCCTAGCGGAGATCACAGATACGCAGTATTTT,CSSSLGLAEITDTQYF
TRBD1,TRBJ2-3,NA,TRBV28,TGTGCCGGAAGCGGACAGGTGGGAACAGATACGCAGTATTTT,CAGSGQVGTDTQYF
TRBD1,TRBJ1-6,NA,TRBV4-1,TGCGCCAGCAGCCTAGTTGGGGACAGGGGGTATTCACCCCTCCACTTT,CASSLVGDRGYSPLHF
NA,TRBJ2-5,NA,TRBV5-6,TGTGCCAGCAGCTGGCGGACTGCTAGGGAGACCCAGTACTTC,CASSWRTARETQYF
NA,TRBJ2-3,once,TRBV19,TGTGCCAGTAGTATAGGTTCAGAAGCAGATACGCAGTATTTT,CASSIGSEADTQYF
NA,TRBJ2-5,NA,TRBV9,TGTGCCAGCAGCGTAGATCGGGGGAAAGAGACCCAGTACTTC,CASSVDRGKETQYF
TRBD2,TRBJ2-5,NA,TRBV19,TGTGCCAGTAGTATAGTCGTGGCTAGCGGAGAGACCCAGTACTTC,CASSIVVASGETQYF
TRBD1,TRBJ2-6,NA,TRBV5-1,TGCGCCAGCAGCTTGGCGGGACAGACTAGGGCCAACGTCCTGACTTTC,CASSLAGQTRANVLTF
TRBD1,TRBJ2-7,NA,TRBV4-1,TGCGCCAGCAGCACGCCGGGACAGGGGGCTAACGAGCAGTACTTC,CASSTPGQGANEQYF
TRBD2,TRBJ2-1,NA,TRBV6-4,TGTGCCAGCAGTGACCCATGGACTAGCGGGGGCTACAATGAGCAGTTCTTC,CASSDPWTSGGYNEQFF
TRBD1,TRBJ2-3,few,TRBV10-2,TGCGCCAGCAGTGACCCAGGACAGGGGCAGCTAAGCACGCAGTATTTT,CASSDPGQGQLSTQYF
TRBD1,TRBJ1-2,NA,TRBV7-8,TGTGCCAGCAGCTTTACCCCGGGACAGGGTTTTGGCTACACCTTC,CASSFTPGQGFGYTF
TRBD2,TRBJ2-1,NA,TRBV6-4,TGTGCCAGCAACAAAAGCTATTGGGAGGGCCCTTACAATGAGCAGTTCTTC,CASNKSYWEGPYNEQFF
TRBD2,TRBJ2-3,once,TRBV6-4,TGTGCCAGCAGTGCCAGCGGGGGTAGCACAGATACGCAGTATTTT,CASSASGGSTDTQYF
TRBD1,TRBJ2-5,NA,TRBV7-9,TGTGCCAGCAGGAAAGGGACAGGGGATAGAGAGACCCAGTACTTC,CASRKGTGDRETQYF
NA,TRBJ2-5,NA,TRBV29-1,TGCAGCGCCGTCCTGGCGGGCACTCGGGGGACCCAGTACTTC,CSAVLAGTRGTQYF
NA,TRBJ2-1,once,TRBV7-9,TGTTCCAGCAGCCAATCGGGTGGAGGGGACCTCAATGAGCAGTTCTTC,CSSSQSGGGDLNEQFF
NA,TRBJ2-3,NA,TRBV6-5,TGTGCCAGCAGTTACGACAGCCGGACAGAGCCAGATACGCAGTATTTT,CASSYDSRTEPDTQYF
NA,TRBJ1-5,NA,TRBV19,TGTGCCATTCAAACGGCCCCGGGTTCAAGGCAGCCCCAGCATTTT,CAIQTAPGSRQPQHF
NA,TRBJ2-7,NA,TRBV5-4,TGTGCCAGCAGCTTGGCGGAGGCTTCGTACGAGCAGTACTTC,CASSLAEASYEQYF
TRBD1,TRBJ2-1,NA,TRBV11-2,TGTGCCAGCAGCTCTTCCGGTTTGGGACAGCGCTACAATGAGCAGTTCTTC,CASSSSGLGQRYNEQFF
TRBD1,TRBJ1-2,NA,TRBV5-6,TGTGCCAGCAGCCGGGACAGGGGGGATGGCTACACCTTC,CASSRDRGDGYTF
TRBD2,TRBJ2-5,NA,TRBV11-3,TGTGCCAGCAGCCATGGAGGGACTAGCGGGGGGGAGACCCAGTACTTC,CASSHGGTSGGETQYF
NA,TRBJ1-4,NA,TRBV7-9,TGTGCCAGCAGCTTTAATAGCCCCTCCCTCGGGGTTAGTATCGGAAAACTGTTTTTT,CASSFNSPSLGVSIGKLFF
NA,TRBJ2-7,NA,TRBV19,TGTGCCAGTAGTATAGAGTTTGGGCACGAGCAGTACTTC,CASSIEFGHEQYF
TRBD2,TRBJ2-1,NA,TRBV7-6,TGTGCCAGCAGCCCGATAGCGGGAGCGTACTACAATGAGCAGTTCTTC,CASSPIAGAYYNEQFF
NA,TRBJ2-7,NA,TRBV11-2,TGTGCCAGCAGCGCCCGGTGGGGGGCCTACGAGCAGTACTTC,CASSARWGAYEQYF
TRBD1,TRBJ1-4,NA,TRBV4-1,TGCGCCAGCAGCCAAGCCGGGACAGGGTTGGAAAAACTGTTTTTT,CASSQAGTGLEKLFF
NA,TRBJ2-3,NA,TRBV4-3,TGCGCCAGCAGCCCCAAGGGGCGGGGTGCGGGAGATACGCAGTATTTT,CASSPKGRGAGDTQYF
NA,TRBJ2-7,NA,TRBV10-3,TGTGCCATCAGTCCGGCAGGATCCTACGAGCAGTACTTC,CAISPAGSYEQYF
TRBD1,TRBJ2-7,NA,TRBV6-5,TGTGCCAGCAGTTACGGACAGGGGTTCTTGGGCGAGCAGTACTTC,CASSYGQGFLGEQYF
NA,TRBJ2-2,once,TRBV6-5,TGTGCCAGCACCATGGGCGGGATTGGCACCGGGGAGCTGTTTTTT,CASTMGGIGTGELFF
NA,TRBJ1-2,NA,TRBV28,TGTGCCAGCAGTTTTAGCTACCGGGAGTCCACCTTC,CASSFSYRESTF
TRBD1,TRBJ2-1,NA,TRBV18,TGTGCCAGCTCACCACCTGGTACAGGGGTTCGCTACAATGAGCAGTTCTTC,CASSPPGTGVRYNEQFF
NA,TRBJ2-2,NA,TRBV11-2,TGTGCCAGCAGCTTTCTAGGGCCCAGGGGGAACACCGGGGAGCTGTTTTTT,CASSFLGPRGNTGELFF
NA,TRBJ2-7,NA,TRBV28,TGTGCCAGCAGTCCCCCGGACACCCTCTACGAGCAGTACTTC,CASSPPDTLYEQYF
TRBD2,TRBJ2-5,NA,TRBV9,TGTGCCAGCAGCGAGGGACTAGCGGGAGTCACCCAAGAGACCCAGTACTTC,CASSEGLAGVTQETQYF
NA,TRBJ2-7,NA,TRBV29-1,TGCAGCGCAGGTCTTGGAGGGAAGGGCTACGAGCAGTACTTC,CSAGLGGKGYEQYF
NA,TRBJ2-1,once,TRBV28,TGTGCCAGCAGTTCCCTCAGGCTAGGGAGCTCCTACAATGAGCAGTTCTTC,CASSSLRLGSSYNEQFF
TRBD2,TRBJ2-7,NA,TRBV7-2,TGTGCCAGCAGCCTCGGACTAGCAACCACCTACGAGCAGTACTTC,CASSLGLATTYEQYF
TRBD2,TRBJ2-3,few,TRBV7-7,TGTGCCAGCAGCCTTAGCGGGAGCCTTGGAGATACGCAGTATTTT,CASSLSGSLGDTQYF
NA,TRBJ2-1,NA,TRBV6-6,TGTGCCAGCAGCAGGGCCAATGAGCAGTTCTTC,CASSRANEQFF
NA,TRBJ2-7,few,TRBV2,TGTGCCAGCAGGGCCTCCACAGTCTACGAGCAGTACTTC,CASRASTVYEQYF
NA,TRBJ1-2,NA,TRBV4-3,TGCGCCAGCAGCCAAGATCCTGGCAGCGACTATGGCTACACCTTC,CASSQDPGSDYGYTF
NA,TRBJ2-5,NA,TRBV5-1,TGCGCCAGCAGCTTGGGGACACACCAAGAGACCCAGTACTTC,CASSLGTHQETQYF
TRBD1,TRBJ2-3,few,TRBV18,TGTGCCAGCTCACCGTCTACAGGGGGCACAGATACGCAGTATTTT,CASSPSTGGTDTQYF